This TCR beta chain was obtained from a study of molecular identifiers for immune sequencing clone quantification listed by TCRdb under 2018. The study in broad terms: For a replicate experiment, RNA from approximately 20,000 or 98,000 naive CD8 T cells was divided into five aliquots, and four of the five aliquots were sequenced. This methods study used CD8 T cells to benchmark TCR RNA copy counting and molecular-identifier clustering-based TCR repertoire sequencing (MIDCIRS).

Libraries of naive CD8 T cells were built from around 18,000 to 910,000 sorted cells, with 10%, 30% or 50% of the purified RNA used. Naive CD8 T cells, defined as CD8+CD4-CCR7+CD45RA+, were FACS-sorted into RLT Plus buffer on a BD FACSAria II. To test detection sensitivity, Jurkat RNA equal to 10 or so TCR copies was added to samples of roughly 19,000-1,100,000 naive CD8 T cells. Enrichment of CD8 T cells was done with RosetteSep CD8+ T Cell Enrichment Cocktail plus Ficoll-Paque, and ACK red cell lysis came afterward. To prepare the library, PCR was applied. Sequencing was performed on an Illumina HiSeq 4000. Bulk TCR libraries were generated as previously described, with the TCR primers listed in Table S5 used. The Qiagen AllPrep DNA/RNA kit was used to purify total RNA. Before analysis, reads from multiple sequencing runs of the same library were pooled. Per the original workflow: Reads were retained only if their TCR constant sequence matched exactly, and those retained reads were trimmed to 150 nt and grouped according to their 12-nt molecular barcodes. Reads within each barcode group were sub-clustered using a 15% Levenshtein threshold, and quality-weighted consensus sequences were constructed for each RNA molecule. Non-functional sequences were filtered out, along with any lower-count sequence sitting one edit away from another sequence. Barcode sub-clusters with fewer than 20% of the maximum read count were removed, based on fitting two negative binomial distributions. Using fastp at Q25 and MiXCR, TCRdb reprocessed the public reads and kept productive beta chains. Each CDR3 protein gets just one entry, which takes the most common genes and DNA from the rows behind it. It is TCRdb's table, rather than the study itself, that gives the V and J calls and clone size. This sample has about half a million distinct CDR3 sequences in its table, and 20% to 25% of those were observed once. Approximately 0.84% of the sample comes from the top ten.

As for this clonotype: It has no known antigen specificity. Within one base of it there is no much larger clone, and no base qualities were kept.

What the research found in general, with its limitations: Modeling gave around 3.3 recovered TCR RNA copies per cell versus approximately 10 by digital PCR, implying roughly 30% capture efficiency. When barcode sub-clustering was not used, chimeric consensus sequences inflated TCR diversity, with chimeras reaching as high as 47%. The naive libraries included spiked-in Jurkat TCR RNA (roughly eleven copies' worth), and this Jurkat TCR RNA is not part of the donor repertoire. Clones above 20 RNA copies held over 97% of molecules in CMV-specific effector cells but under 1% in naive cells. Spiked-in Jurkat TCR RNA equal to a single cell's worth was reported to be detectable even within one million naive CD8 T cells. Highly expanded clone sizes could be underestimated because identical TCR molecules may share a barcode.

A distance of 13 bases separates the germline ends of V and J, which lose 4 bases and 0 bases respectively. The CDR3 covers 16 residues, taking in both the cysteine and the phenylalanine. The kept DNA is CDR3 alone, 48 bases in frame from the first base. The receptor chain draws on TRBV12-3 or TRBV12-4 and TRBJ1-3; matching of 5 bases hints at TRBD1 as the D gene. The TCR originated in a human donor in good health. Some libraries in this study had Jurkat cell RNA spiked in. Sequences were obtained from naive CD8+ T cells from blood, with Jurkat cell RNA spiked in. Taken with the paper, the label for cell subset or site translates to: FACS-sorted CD8+CD4-CCR7+CD45RA+ naive T cells. CDR3 reads: CASSYLGGTSGNTIYF. Read as DNA, the sequence is TGTGCCAGCAGTTACCTGGGGGGAACCTCTGGAAACACCATATATTTT.